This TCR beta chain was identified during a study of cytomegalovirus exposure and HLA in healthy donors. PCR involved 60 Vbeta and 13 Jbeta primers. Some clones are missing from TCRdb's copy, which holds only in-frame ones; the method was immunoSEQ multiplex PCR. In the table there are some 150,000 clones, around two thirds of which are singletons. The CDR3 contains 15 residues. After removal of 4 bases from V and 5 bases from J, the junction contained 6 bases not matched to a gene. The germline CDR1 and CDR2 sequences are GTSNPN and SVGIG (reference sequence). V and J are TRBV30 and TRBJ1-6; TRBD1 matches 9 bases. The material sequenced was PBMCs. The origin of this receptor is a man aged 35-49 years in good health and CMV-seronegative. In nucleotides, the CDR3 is TGTGCCTGGACCCTTGGGACAGGGAATAATTCACCCCTCCACTTT. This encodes CAWTLGTGNNSPLHF.